This T cell receptor (beta chain) comes out of a study of shared clonotypes between healthy human individuals. Original methodology: As immunoSEQ supplied junction-only sequences (without quality scores), filtering differed. Generated by immunoSEQ multiplex PCR, the TCRdb table keeps only in-frame clones and is missing some. That table supplies the V and J calls and clone size; D and trimming were determined from the DNA. The sample lists over a million clones; roughly 96% were seen once. Points on this clone: The antigen remains undetermined.

The CDR3 is made up of 17 amino acids. Trimming removed 4 bases at V and 0 bases at J, with 14 bases between. Germline CDR1 and CDR2: SGHNT and YYREEE (reference sequence). Study-wide results and limits: Memory subsets had estimated richness that was generally smaller than that of naive subsets.

The TCR was taken from a man aged 30 to 39 in good health. Sequencing was performed on naive CD4+ T cells sorted from blood. Subset given: CD45RA+ positively selected. The rearrangement joins TRBV5-4 to TRBJ2-6, with D unresolved. The CDR3 reads CASSDRRRSSGANVLTF. CDR3 DNA sequence: TGTGCCAGCAGCGACCGTCGACGGAGCTCTGGGGCCAACGTCCTGACTTTC.